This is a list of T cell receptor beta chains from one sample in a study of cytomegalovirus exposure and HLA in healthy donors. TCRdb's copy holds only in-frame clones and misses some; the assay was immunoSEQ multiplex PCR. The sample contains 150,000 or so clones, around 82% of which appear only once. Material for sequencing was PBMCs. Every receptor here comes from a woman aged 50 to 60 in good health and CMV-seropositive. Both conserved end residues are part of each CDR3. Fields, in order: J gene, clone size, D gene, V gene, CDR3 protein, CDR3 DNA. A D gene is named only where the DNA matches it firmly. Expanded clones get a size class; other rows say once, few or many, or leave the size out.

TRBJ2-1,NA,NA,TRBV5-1,CASSVRDEQFF,TGCGCCAGCAGCGTTCGGGATGAGCAGTTCTTC
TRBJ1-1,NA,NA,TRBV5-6,CASSLGQRYMNTEAFF,TGTGCCAGCAGCTTGGGTCAGCGATATATGAACACTGAAGCTTTCTTT
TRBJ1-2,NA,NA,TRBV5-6,CASSFRGPTEGYTF,TGTGCCAGCAGCTTCAGGGGACCCACTGAAGGCTACACCTTC
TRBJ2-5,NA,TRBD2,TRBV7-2,CASSQFAGGQETQYF,TGTGCCAGCAGCCAGTTCGCGGGGGGTCAAGAGACCCAGTACTTC
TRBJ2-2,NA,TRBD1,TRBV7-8,CASSLRTGTNTGELFF,TGTGCCAGCAGCCTAAGGACAGGGACGAACACCGGGGAGCTGTTTTTT
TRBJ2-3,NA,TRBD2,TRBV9,CASSVGTMGLAATDTQYF,TGTGCCAGCAGCGTAGGAACGATGGGACTAGCGGCCACAGATACGCAGTATTTT
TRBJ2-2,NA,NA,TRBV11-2,CASSLVAGELFF,TGTGCCAGCAGCTTAGTCGCCGGGGAGCTGTTTTTT
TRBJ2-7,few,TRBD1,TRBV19,CASRQSTGDASPYEQYF,TGTGCCAGCCGACAGAGTACAGGGGACGCAAGTCCCTACGAGCAGTACTTC
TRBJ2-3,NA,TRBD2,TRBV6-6,CASRGTSGGGTDTQYF,TGTGCCAGCAGGGGGACTAGCGGGGGGGGCACAGATACGCAGTATTTT
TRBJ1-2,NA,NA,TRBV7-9,CASSRLGGGDYYGYTF,TGTGCCAGCAGCCGCCTCGGGGGAGGGGATTACTATGGCTACACCTTC
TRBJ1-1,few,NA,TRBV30,CAWSLGAVGLVVYTEAFF,TGTGCCTGGAGTTTGGGGGCGGTCGGGCTTGTGGTTTACACTGAAGCTTTCTTT
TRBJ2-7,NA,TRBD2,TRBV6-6,CASSSGGIGYEQYF,TGTGCCAGCAGTTCGGGGGGAATCGGCTACGAGCAGTACTTC
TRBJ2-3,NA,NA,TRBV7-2,CASSLAQAGFSTDTQYF,TGTGCCAGCAGCTTAGCTCAAGCGGGTTTTAGCACAGATACGCAGTATTTT
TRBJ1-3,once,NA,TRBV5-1,CASSPFTGSGNTIYF,TGCGCCAGCAGCCCGTTTACAGGGTCCGGAAACACCATATATTTT
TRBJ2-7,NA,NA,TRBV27,CASMGPEQYF,TGTGCCAGCATGGGCCCCGAGCAGTACTTC
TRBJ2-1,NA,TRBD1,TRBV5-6,CASSLAAGQVDNEQFF,TGTGCCAGCAGCTTGGCGGCCGGACAGGTTGACAATGAGCAGTTCTTC
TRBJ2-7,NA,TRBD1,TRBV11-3,CASSPGTGAYEQYF,TGTGCCAGCAGCCCCGGGACAGGAGCTTACGAGCAGTACTTC
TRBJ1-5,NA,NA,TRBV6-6,CASRSGSGAQHF,TGTGCCAGCAGGTCAGGTTCAGGGGCCCAGCATTTT